Listed below are T cell receptor beta chains from one sample, sequenced in a study of blood T cell repertoires in COVID-19. Repertoires were generated with immunoSEQ multiplex PCR, while TCRdb's copy carries only in-frame clones and drops some. The sample has about 480,000 clones; 88% are singletons. The sequenced material came from PBMCs or T cells enriched from blood (not recorded which). The receptor source for this set is a woman aged 40 to 49 who had recovered from COVID-19. Both conserved end residues are part of each CDR3.

V	J	CDR3
TRBV27	TRBJ2-5	CASKHSELAAGEETQYF
TRBV3-1/TRBV3-2	TRBJ1-4	CASSQDPQGNEKLFF
TRBV29-1	TRBJ2-4	CSVEDPVVGSSLQYF
TRBV6-5	TRBJ2-7	CASNHPSGTYEQYF
TRBV10-3	TRBJ1-6	CAISEGTPNSPLHF
TRBV2	TRBJ1-2	CASSPDRGRDGYTF
TRBV4-3	TRBJ2-5	CASSQLTGVAETQYF
TRBV20-1	TRBJ2-1	CSGGRRNEQFF
TRBV23-1	TRBJ2-7	CASPQRDRAYEQYF
TRBV6-2/TRBV6-3	TRBJ1-3	CASSRTGSGNTIYF
TRBV5-4	TRBJ1-6	CASSRDSNSPLHF
TRBV7-2	TRBJ2-1	CASSPALYNEQFF
TRBV5-1	TRBJ2-1	CASTGQTGTGSLAAQFF
TRBV6-2/TRBV6-3	TRBJ2-7	CASSFRREGRYEQYF
TRBV5-1	TRBJ2-5	CASSPLTGRGLETQYF